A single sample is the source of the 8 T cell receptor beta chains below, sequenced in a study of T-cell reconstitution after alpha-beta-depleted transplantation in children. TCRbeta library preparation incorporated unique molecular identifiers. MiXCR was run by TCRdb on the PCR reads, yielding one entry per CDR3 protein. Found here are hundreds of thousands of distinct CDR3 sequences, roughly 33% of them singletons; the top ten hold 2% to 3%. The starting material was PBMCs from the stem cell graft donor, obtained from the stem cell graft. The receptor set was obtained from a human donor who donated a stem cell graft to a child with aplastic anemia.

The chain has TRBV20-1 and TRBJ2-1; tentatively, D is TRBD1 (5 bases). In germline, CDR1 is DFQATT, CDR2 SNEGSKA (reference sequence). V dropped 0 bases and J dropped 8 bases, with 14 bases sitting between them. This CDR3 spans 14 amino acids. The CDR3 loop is CSARDSGIKHEQFF. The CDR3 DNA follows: TGCAGTGCTAGAGATTCAGGGATCAAACATGAGCAGTTCTTC.

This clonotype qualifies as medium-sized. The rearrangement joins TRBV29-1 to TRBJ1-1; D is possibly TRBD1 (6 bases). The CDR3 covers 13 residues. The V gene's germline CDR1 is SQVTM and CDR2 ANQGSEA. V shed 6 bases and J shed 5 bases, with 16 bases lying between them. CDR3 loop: CSVAGAGGTEAFF. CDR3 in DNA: TGCAGCGTAGCAGGGGCCGGGGGGACTGAAGCTTTCTTT.

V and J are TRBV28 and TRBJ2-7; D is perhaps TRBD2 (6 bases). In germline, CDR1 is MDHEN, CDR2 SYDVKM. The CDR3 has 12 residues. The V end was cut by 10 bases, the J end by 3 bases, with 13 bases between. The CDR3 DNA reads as TGTGCCACCCAGGGACTTCACTACGAGCAGTACTTC. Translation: CATQGLHYEQYF.

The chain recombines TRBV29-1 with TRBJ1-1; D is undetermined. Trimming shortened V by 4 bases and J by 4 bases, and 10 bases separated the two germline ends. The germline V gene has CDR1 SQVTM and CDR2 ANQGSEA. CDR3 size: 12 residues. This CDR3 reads CSVAGRGTEAFF. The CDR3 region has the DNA TGCAGCGTTGCCGGCCGGGGCACTGAAGCTTTCTTT.

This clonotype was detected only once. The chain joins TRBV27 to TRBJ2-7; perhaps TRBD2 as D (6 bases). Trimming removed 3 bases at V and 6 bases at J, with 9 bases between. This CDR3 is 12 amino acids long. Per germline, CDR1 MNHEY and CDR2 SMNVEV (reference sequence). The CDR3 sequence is CASSFGGIEQYF. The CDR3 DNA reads TGTGCCAGCAGTTTCGGAGGGATCGAGCAGTACTTC.

DNA of the CDR3: TGCAGTGCTAGAGACGGTGCTACCACAGATACGCAGTATTTT. This encodes CSARDGATTDTQYF. This rearrangement joins TRBV20-1 to TRBJ2-3; D ambiguous. Trimming removed 0 bases from V and 2 bases from J, with 9 bases in between. The CDR3 sequence is 14 residues long. Germline lookup yields CDR1 DFQATT and CDR2 SNEGSKA (reference sequence).

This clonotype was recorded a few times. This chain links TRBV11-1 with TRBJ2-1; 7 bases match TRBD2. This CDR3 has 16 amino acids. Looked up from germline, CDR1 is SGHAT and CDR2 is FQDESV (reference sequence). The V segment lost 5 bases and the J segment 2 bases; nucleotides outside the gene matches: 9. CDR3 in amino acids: CASSQDRGTTYNEQFF. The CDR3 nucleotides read TGTGCCAGCAGCCAAGACAGAGGGACTACCTACAATGAGCAGTTCTTC.

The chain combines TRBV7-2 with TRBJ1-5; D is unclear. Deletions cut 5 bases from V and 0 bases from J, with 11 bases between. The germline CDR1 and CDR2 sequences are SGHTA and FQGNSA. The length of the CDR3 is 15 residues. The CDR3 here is CASSIGRDSNQPQHF. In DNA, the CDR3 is TGTGCCAGCAGCATAGGTAGAGATAGCAATCAGCCCCAGCATTTT.